Sequencing of this T cell receptor beta chain was carried out in a study of shared clonotypes between healthy human individuals. Study at large: The plates for each donor numbered three CD4 naive, three CD4 memory, two CD8 naive and one CD8 memory.

The CDR3 consists of 14 residues. Germline CDR1 reads MNHNS; CDR2 reads SASEGT. V lost 2 bases to trimming and J lost 4 bases, with 12 bases between them. Terminally differentiated effector memory CD45RA+ cells were left out of the naive CD8 fraction, which was CD45RO-negative and positively selected for CCR7. Produced via immunoSEQ multiplex PCR; TCRdb's table is partial and in-frame only. The sample yields approximately 2,200,000 clones, 85% to 95% seen once. The TCR was taken from a man aged 18 to 29 in good health. Some clones in this sample may be carry-over from other donors' samples. The gene calls are TRBV6-1 and TRBJ2-7; tentative D call: TRBD1 (6 bases). The sample consisted of naive CD8+ T cells from PBMCs. CDR3 sequence reads: CASSETGRGYEQYF. In nucleotides, the CDR3 is TGTGCCAGCAGTGAAACAGGGCGAGGGTACGAGCAGTACTTC.